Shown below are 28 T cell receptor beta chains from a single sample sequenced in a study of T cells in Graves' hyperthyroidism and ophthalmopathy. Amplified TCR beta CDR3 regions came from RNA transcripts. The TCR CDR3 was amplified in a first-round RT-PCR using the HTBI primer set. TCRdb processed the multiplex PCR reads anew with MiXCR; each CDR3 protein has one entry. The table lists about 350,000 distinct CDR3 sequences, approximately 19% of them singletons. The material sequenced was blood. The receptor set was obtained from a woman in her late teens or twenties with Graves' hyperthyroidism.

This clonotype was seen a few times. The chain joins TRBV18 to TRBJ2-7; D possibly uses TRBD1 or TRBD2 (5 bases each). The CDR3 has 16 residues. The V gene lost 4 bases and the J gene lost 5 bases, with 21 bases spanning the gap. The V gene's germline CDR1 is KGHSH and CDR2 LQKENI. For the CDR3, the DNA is TGTGCCAGCTCACAGACCGGGACCCCAATTTTGGACGAGCAGTACTTC. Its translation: CASSQTGTPILDEQYF.

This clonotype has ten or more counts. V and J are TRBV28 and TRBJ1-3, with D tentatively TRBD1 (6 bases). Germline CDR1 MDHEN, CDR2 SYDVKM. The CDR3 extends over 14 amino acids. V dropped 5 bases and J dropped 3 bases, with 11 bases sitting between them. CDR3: CASSLGGNGNTIYF. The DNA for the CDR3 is TGTGCCAGCAGTCTAGGGGGAAATGGAAACACCATATATTTT.

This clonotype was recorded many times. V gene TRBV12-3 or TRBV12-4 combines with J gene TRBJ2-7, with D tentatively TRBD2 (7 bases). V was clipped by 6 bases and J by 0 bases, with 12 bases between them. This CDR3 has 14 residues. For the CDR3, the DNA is TGTGCCAGCAGCGGGGGGCGTAGCTCCTACGAGCAGTACTTC. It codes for CASSGGRSSYEQYF.

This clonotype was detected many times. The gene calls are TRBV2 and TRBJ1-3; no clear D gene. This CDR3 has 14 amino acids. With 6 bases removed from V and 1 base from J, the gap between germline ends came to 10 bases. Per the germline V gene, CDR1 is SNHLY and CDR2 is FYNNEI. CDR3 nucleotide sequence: TGTGCCAGCAGGCGCCTTGGGTCTGGAAACACCATATATTTT. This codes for CASRRLGSGNTIYF.

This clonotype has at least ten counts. CDR3: CSVVGQLNTEAFF. DNA for the CDR3: TGCAGCGTTGTGGGACAACTGAACACTGAAGCTTTCTTT. The rearrangement uses TRBV29-1 and TRBJ1-1; D is perhaps TRBD1 (6 bases). The CDR3 length is 13 residues. Germline V gives CDR1 SQVTM, CDR2 ANQGSEA. V shed 4 bases and J shed 0 bases, with 9 bases lying between them.

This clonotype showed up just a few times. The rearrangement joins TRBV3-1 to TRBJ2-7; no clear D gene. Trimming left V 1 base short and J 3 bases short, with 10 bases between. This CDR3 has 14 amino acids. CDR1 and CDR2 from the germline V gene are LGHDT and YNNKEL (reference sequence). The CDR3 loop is CASSQVNEFYEQYF. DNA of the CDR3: TGTGCCAGCAGCCAAGTCAACGAATTCTACGAGCAGTACTTC.

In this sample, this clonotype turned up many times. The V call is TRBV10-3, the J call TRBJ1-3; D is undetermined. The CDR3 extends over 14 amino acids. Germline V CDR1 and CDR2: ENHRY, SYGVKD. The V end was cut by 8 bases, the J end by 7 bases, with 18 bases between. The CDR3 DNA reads TGTGCCATCGGGGAAGCGGTAGTTGGTAACACCATATATTTT. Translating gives CAIGEAVVGNTIYF.

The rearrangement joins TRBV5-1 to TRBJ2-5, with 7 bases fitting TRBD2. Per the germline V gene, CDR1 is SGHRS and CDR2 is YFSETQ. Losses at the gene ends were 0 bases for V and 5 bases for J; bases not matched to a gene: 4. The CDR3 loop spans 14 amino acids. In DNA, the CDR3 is TGCGCCAGCAGCTTGGGCGGGGGAATGGAGACCCAGTACTTC. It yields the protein CASSLGGGMETQYF. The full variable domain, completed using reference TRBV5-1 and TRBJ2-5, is KAGVTQTPRYLIKTRGQQVTLSCSPISGHRSVSWYQQTPGQGLQFLFEYFSETQRNKGNFPGRFSGRQFSNSRSEMNVSTLELGDSALYLCASSLGGGMETQYFGPGTRLLVL.

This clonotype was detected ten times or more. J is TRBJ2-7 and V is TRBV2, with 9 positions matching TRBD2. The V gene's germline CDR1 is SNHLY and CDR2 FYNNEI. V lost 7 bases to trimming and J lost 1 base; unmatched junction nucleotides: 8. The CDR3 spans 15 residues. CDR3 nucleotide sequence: TGTGCCAGCAATTTTGGTCTAGCGGGGTCCTACGAGCAGTACTTC. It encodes CASNFGLAGSYEQYF.

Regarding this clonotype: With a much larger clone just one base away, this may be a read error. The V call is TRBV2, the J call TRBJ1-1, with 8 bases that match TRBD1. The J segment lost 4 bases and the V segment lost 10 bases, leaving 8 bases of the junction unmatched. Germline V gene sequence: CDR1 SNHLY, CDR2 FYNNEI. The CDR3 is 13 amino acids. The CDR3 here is CATGWTGFTEAFF. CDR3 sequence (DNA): TGTGCCACCGGGTGGACAGGGTTCACTGAAGCTTTCTTT.

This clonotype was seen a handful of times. The CDR3 protein is CASSLSGAPDTGELFF. The CDR3 bases are TGTGCCAGCAGCCTAAGCGGTGCCCCGGACACCGGGGAGCTGTTTTTT. The chain has TRBV5-6 and TRBJ2-2, with D perhaps matching TRBD2 (5 bases). The CDR3 runs to 16 residues. CDR1 and CDR2 (germline): SGHDT, YYEEEE. Trimming took 4 bases from V and 3 from J, leaving 16 bases between them. Supplemented by reference TRBV5-6 and TRBJ2-2, the full variable domain reads DAGVTQSPTHLIKTRGQQVTLRCSPKSGHDTVSWYQQALGQGPQFIFQYYEEEERQRGNFPDRFSGHQFPNYSSELNVNALLLGDSALYLCASSLSGAPDTGELFFGEGSRLTVL.

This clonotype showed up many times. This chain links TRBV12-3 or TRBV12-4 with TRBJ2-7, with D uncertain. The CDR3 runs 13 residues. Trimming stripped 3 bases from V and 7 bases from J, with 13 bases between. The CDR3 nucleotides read TGTGCCAGCAGTTTCGGAGAGTTGAGTGAGCAGTACTTC. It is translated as CASSFGELSEQYF.

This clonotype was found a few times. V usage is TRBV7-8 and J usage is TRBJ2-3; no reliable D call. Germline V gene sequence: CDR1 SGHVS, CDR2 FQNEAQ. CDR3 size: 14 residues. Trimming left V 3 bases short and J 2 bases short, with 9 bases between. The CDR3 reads CASSFDSPTDTQYF. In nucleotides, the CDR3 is TGTGCCAGCAGCTTTGACTCTCCCACAGATACGCAGTATTTT.

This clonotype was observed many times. The CDR3 bases are TGTGCCAGCAGCTTGTATCTACAGGGAAGGGGTCAGCCCCAGCATTTT. It translates to CASSLYLQGRGQPQHF. The rearrangement links TRBV5-5 to TRBJ1-5, with D maybe TRBD1 (6 bases). This CDR3 is 16 amino acids long. V was cut by 1 base and J by 6 bases, with 17 bases left in between. Germline loops: CDR1 SGHKS, CDR2 YYEKEE (reference sequence).

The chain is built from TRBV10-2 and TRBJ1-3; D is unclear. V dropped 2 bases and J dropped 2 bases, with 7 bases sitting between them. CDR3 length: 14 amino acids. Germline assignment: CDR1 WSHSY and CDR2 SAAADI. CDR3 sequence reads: CASSEGRAGNTIYF. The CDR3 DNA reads TGCGCCAGCAGTGAGGGAAGGGCTGGAAACACCATATATTTT.

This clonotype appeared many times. The CDR3 nucleotides are TGCGCCTCACGCCGGTCCAGGGACTATGGCTACACCTTC. This codes for CASRRSRDYGYTF. V usage is TRBV5-1 and J usage is TRBJ1-2; possibly TRBD1 for D (5 bases). The CDR3 is 13 amino acids. CDR1 is SGHRS, CDR2 YFSETQ, per germline. The V end lost 10 bases, the J end lost 3 bases, and 16 bases lay between the germline ends.

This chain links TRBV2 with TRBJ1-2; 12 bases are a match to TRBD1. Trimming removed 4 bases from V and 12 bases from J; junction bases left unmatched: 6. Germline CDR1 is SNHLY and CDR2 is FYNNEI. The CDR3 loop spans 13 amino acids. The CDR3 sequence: CASSVLGQGAHTF. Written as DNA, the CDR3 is TGTGCCAGCAGTGTGTTGGGACAGGGGGCCCACACCTTC.

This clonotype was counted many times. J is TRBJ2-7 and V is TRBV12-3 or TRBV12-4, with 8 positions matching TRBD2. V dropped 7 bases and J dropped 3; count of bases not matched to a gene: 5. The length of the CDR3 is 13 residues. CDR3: CASNPGGDYEQYF. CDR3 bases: TGTGCCAGCAATCCGGGGGGGGACTACGAGCAGTACTTC.

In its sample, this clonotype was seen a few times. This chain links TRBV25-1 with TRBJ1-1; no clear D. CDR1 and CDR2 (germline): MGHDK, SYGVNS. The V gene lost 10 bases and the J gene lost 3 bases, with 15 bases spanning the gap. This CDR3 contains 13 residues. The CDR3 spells CATSIRSDTEAFF. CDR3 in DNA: TGTGCCACCTCCATAAGGTCCGACACTGAAGCTTTCTTT.

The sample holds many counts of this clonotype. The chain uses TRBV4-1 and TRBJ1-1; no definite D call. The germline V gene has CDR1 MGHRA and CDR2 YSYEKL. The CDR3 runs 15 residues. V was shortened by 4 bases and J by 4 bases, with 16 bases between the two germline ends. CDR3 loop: CASSLSADPATEAFF. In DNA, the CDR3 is TGCGCCAGCAGCCTCTCGGCGGATCCCGCCACTGAAGCTTTCTTT.

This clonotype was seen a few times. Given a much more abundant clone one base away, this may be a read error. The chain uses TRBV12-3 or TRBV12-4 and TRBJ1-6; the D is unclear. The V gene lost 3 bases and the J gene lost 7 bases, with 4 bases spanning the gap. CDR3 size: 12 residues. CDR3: CASSFGNSPLHF. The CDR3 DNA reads TGTGCCAGCAGTTTCGGGAATTCACCCCTCCACTTT.

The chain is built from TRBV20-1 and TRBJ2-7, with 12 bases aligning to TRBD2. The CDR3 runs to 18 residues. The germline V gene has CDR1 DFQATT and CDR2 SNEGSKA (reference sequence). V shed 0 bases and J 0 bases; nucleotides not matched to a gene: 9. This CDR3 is CSARDEASGGAVSYEQYF. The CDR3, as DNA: TGCAGTGCTAGAGATGAGGCTAGCGGGGGGGCGGTCTCCTACGAGCAGTACTTC.

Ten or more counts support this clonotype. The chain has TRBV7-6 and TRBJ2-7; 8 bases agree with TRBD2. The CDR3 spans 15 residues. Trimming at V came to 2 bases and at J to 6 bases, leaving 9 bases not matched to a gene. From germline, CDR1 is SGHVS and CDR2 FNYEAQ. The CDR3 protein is CASSLSASGSREQYF. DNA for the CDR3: TGTGCCAGCAGCTTAAGCGCTAGCGGGTCTCGCGAGCAGTACTTC. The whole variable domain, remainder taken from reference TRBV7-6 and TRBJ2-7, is GAGVSQSPRYKVTKRGQDVALRCDPISGHVSLYWYRQALGQGPEFLTYFNYEAQQDKSGLPNDRFSAERPEGSISTLTIQRTEQRDSAMYRCASSLSASGSREQYFGPGTRLTVT.

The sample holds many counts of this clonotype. The CDR3 loop is CAIQEGVGSSYGYTF. Here the CDR3 DNA reads TGTGCCATCCAAGAGGGGGTGGGGTCGTCCTATGGCTACACCTTC. This rearrangement joins TRBV28 to TRBJ1-2; perhaps TRBD1 as D (6 bases). Germline CDR1 reads MDHEN; CDR2 reads SYDVKM. CDR3 length: 15 amino acids. V lost 10 bases and J lost 4, with 22 bases in between.

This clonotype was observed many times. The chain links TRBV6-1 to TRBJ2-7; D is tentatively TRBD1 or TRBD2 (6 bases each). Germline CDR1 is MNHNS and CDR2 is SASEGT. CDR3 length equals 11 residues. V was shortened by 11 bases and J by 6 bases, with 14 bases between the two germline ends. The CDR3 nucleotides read TGTGCCGTCCTCGGGGGCTCCGAGCAGTACTTC. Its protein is CAVLGGSEQYF.

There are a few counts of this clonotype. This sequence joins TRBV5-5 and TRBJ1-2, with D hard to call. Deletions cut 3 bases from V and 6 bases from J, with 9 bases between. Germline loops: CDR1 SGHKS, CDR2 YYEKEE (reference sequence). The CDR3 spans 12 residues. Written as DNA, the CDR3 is TGTGCCAGCAGCTCGGATAGGGATGGCTACACCTTC. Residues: CASSSDRDGYTF.

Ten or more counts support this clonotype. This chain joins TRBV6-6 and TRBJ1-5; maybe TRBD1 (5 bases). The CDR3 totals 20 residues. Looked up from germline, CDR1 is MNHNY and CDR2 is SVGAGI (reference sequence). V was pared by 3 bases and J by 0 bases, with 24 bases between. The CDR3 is CASSYRPFIARAYSNQPQHF. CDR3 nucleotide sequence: TGTGCCAGCAGTTATAGGCCGTTTATCGCCAGGGCCTATAGCAATCAGCCCCAGCATTTT.

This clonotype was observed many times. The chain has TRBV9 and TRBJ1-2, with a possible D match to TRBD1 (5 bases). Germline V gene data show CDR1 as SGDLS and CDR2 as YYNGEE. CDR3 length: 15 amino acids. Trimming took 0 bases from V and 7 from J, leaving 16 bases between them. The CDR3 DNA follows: TGTGCCAGCAGCGTAGGAGGTGGGACCTTCCGTGGCTACACCTTC. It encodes CASSVGGGTFRGYTF.